Shown below are 22 T cell receptor beta chains from a single sample sequenced in a study of T cell responses to AZD1222 COVID-19 vaccine. Sequencing used immunoSEQ multiplex PCR; TCRdb keeps in-frame clones, though not all of them. The table has about 100,000 clones, about 90% seen once. Here the sequenced sample was peripheral blood, taken on day 0 of AZD1222 vaccination. These receptor sequences come from an adult in good health.

The rearrangement links TRBV7-8 to TRBJ1-6; D call uncertain. Trimming shortened V by 0 bases and J by 7 bases, and 13 bases separated the two germline ends. There are 16 residues in the CDR3. Germline V gives CDR1 SGHVS, CDR2 FQNEAQ. The CDR3 here is CASSLALWAVNSPLHF. The CDR3 DNA reads as TGTGCCAGCAGCTTAGCGCTGTGGGCGGTGAATTCACCCCTCCACTTT.

Written as DNA, the CDR3 is TGTGCCAGTAACCGGAGGACGTTGGATGAGCAGTTCTTC. This sequence encodes CASNRRTLDEQFF. This chain uses TRBV19 with TRBJ2-1; possible D gene TRBD2, 5 bases. Germline lookup yields CDR1 LNHDA and CDR2 SQIVND (reference sequence). Trimming took 7 bases from V and 8 from J, leaving 15 bases between them. The CDR3 runs 13 residues. Complete variable domain (other parts from reference TRBV19 and TRBJ2-1): DGGITQSPKYLFRKEGQNVTLSCEQNLNHDAMYWYRQDPGQGLRLIYYSQIVNDFQKGDIAEGYSVSREKKESFPLTVTSAQKNPTAFYLCASNRRTLDEQFFGPGTRLTVL.

The chain employs TRBV5-4 and TRBJ2-5; the D gene is possibly TRBD2 (5 bases). This CDR3 has 15 residues. V was clipped by 0 bases and J by 4 bases, with 13 bases between them. The V gene's germline CDR1 is SGHNT and CDR2 YYREEE (reference sequence). This CDR3 reads CASSLGERGIETQYF. CDR3 DNA: TGTGCCAGCAGCTTGGGGGAACGGGGAATAGAGACCCAGTACTTC.

The chain employs TRBV15 and TRBJ1-1; 9 bases map to TRBD1. CDR3 length equals 14 residues. V lost 2 bases and J lost 8; bases outside the gene matches: 6. Germline loops: CDR1 LNHNV, CDR2 YYDKDF (reference sequence). The CDR3 is CATSRSDRGGEAFF. CDR3 sequence (DNA): TGTGCCACCAGCAGATCGGACAGGGGTGGGGAAGCTTTCTTT.

This chain uses TRBV15 with TRBJ2-3; the D gene is possibly TRBD1 (5 bases). Germline CDR1 and CDR2: LNHNV and YYDKDF (reference sequence). V dropped 0 bases and J dropped 7 bases, with 11 bases sitting between them. The CDR3 is 14 amino acids. The CDR3 here is CATSRDRERNTQYF. CDR3 DNA sequence: TGTGCCACCAGCAGAGACAGGGAACGGAATACGCAGTATTTT.

The chain carries TRBV27 and TRBJ1-6; D gene ambiguous. Germline CDR1 reads MNHEY; CDR2 reads SMNVEV (reference sequence). V lost 0 bases to trimming and J lost 7 bases, with 4 bases between them. The CDR3 extends over 13 amino acids. The CDR3 loop is CASSLSENSPLHF. The CDR3, as DNA: TGTGCCAGCAGTTTATCGGAGAATTCACCCCTCCACTTT.

V gene TRBV7-2 combines with J gene TRBJ2-6; TRBD2 matches 7 bases. This CDR3 has 16 residues. V trimming: 1 base; J trimming: 2 bases; junction bases outside the gene matches: 2. Per germline, CDR1 SGHTA and CDR2 FQGNSA. The CDR3: CASSLGGGAGANVLTF. CDR3 DNA: TGTGCCAGCAGCTTAGGTGGGGGGGCTGGGGCCAACGTCCTGACTTTC.

This chain joins TRBV3-1 (or the pseudogene TRBV3-2) and TRBJ1-6; weak D call: TRBD1 (5 bases). Germline CDR1 reads LGHDT; CDR2 reads YNNKEL (reference sequence). The CDR3 is 16 amino acids. Trimming pared 1 base from V and 5 bases from J, leaving 12 bases between. The CDR3 DNA follows: TGTGCCAGCAGCCAAGGGGCTACAGGTGATAATTCACCCCTCCACTTT. Translating it yields CASSQGATGDNSPLHF.

V usage is TRBV5-4 and J usage is TRBJ2-3; 12 bases agree with TRBD2. The CDR3 spans 14 residues. Germline CDR1 and CDR2: SGHNT and YYREEE (reference sequence). Germline trimming cut 4 bases from V and 5 bases from J; bases unmatched to any gene: 2. The CDR3 loop reads CASSGGLAGDTQYF. CDR3 DNA sequence: TGTGCCAGCAGCGGGGGACTAGCGGGAGATACGCAGTATTTT. The whole variable domain, remainder taken from reference TRBV5-4 and TRBJ2-3, is ETGVTQSPTHLIKTRGQQVTLRCSSQSGHNTVSWYQQALGQGPQFIFQYYREEENGRGNFPPRFSGLQFPNYSSELNVNALELDDSALYLCASSGGLAGDTQYFGPGTRLTVL.

The rearrangement links TRBV5-6 to TRBJ1-2; TRBD1 matches 7 bases. CDR1 and CDR2 (germline): SGHDT, YYEEEE. This CDR3 is 13 amino acids long. With 4 bases clipped from V and 7 bases from J, the junction kept 7 bases outside the gene matches. For the CDR3, the DNA is TGTGCCAGCAGCCCGACAGGGAGGGGTGGCTACACCTTC. As protein: CASSPTGRGGYTF.

The gene calls are TRBV7-2 and TRBJ1-1, with a possible D match to TRBD1 (6 bases). Looked up from germline, CDR1 is SGHTA and CDR2 is FQGNSA. CDR3 length: 14 amino acids. V was cut by 6 bases and J by 4 bases, with 15 bases left in between. CDR3 residues: CASSSFGTPTEAFF. In DNA form, the CDR3 reads TGTGCCAGCAGTAGTTTCGGGACACCCACTGAAGCTTTCTTT.

This clone was seen at least ten times. The gene calls are TRBV29-1 and TRBJ1-2; 9 bases agree with TRBD1. Trimming cost V 4 bases and J 4 bases; bases outside gene matches: 4. The germline gives CDR1 SQVTM, CDR2 ANQGSEA. The CDR3 covers 13 residues. The CDR3 sequence is CSVVGQGIYGYTF. The CDR3 nucleotides read TGCAGCGTTGTGGGACAGGGAATCTATGGCTACACCTTC.

The genes are TRBV27 and TRBJ2-1; TRBD2 agrees at 10 bases. Trimming took 4 bases from V and 2 from J; bases not matched to a gene: 14. CDR1 is MNHEY, CDR2 SMNVEV, per germline (reference sequence). There are 19 residues in the CDR3. In DNA, the CDR3 is TGTGCCAGCAGTTCCGCTAGCGGGAGTTTCTGGGGCGCCTACAATGAGCAGTTCTTC. This translates into CASSSASGSFWGAYNEQFF.

This chain connects TRBV19 to TRBJ1-6; D possibly corresponds to TRBD1 (6 bases). CDR3 length equals 13 residues. CDR1 and CDR2 (germline): LNHDA, SQIVND (reference sequence). V shed 6 bases and J shed 9 bases, with 12 bases lying between them. The CDR3: CASRPDRSSPLHF. The DNA of the CDR3 is TGTGCCAGTAGACCTGACAGGTCTTCACCCCTCCACTTT.

This rearrangement joins TRBV10-3 to TRBJ2-3; 11 nucleotides match TRBD1. Germline V gene sequence: CDR1 ENHRY, CDR2 SYGVKD. The CDR3 totals 15 residues. J gave up 1 base and V 6 bases, and 3 bases lay outside the gene matches. This CDR3 is CAISPGQGGTDTQYF. CDR3 bases: TGTGCCATCAGCCCGGGACAGGGGGGCACAGATACGCAGTATTTT.

V is TRBV29-1 and J is TRBJ2-3; D unclear. With 5 bases removed from V and 1 base from J, the gap between germline ends came to 10 bases. CDR1 is SQVTM and CDR2 is ANQGSEA in the germline V gene. The length of the CDR3 is 13 residues. CDR3 residues: CSVKGRGTDTQYF. The CDR3 nucleotides read TGCAGCGTTAAGGGAAGAGGCACAGATACGCAGTATTTT.

This clone was detected only once. The chain carries TRBV30 and TRBJ2-7; a possible D gene is TRBD2 (5 bases). The CDR3 is made up of 15 amino acids. The V and J ends lost 1 base and 3 bases respectively, with 16 bases between them. Germline V lookup: CDR1 GTSNPN, CDR2 SVGIG (reference sequence). For the CDR3, the DNA is TGTGCCTGGAGTGCCGAAGACGGGAATTACTACGAGCAGTACGTC. It translates to CAWSAEDGNYYEQYV.

V is TRBV7-9 and J is TRBJ1-5; 10 nucleotides match TRBD1. CDR3 length: 16 amino acids. V gave up 4 bases and J gave up 3 bases; unmatched junction bases: 6. Looked up from germline, CDR1 is SEHNR and CDR2 is FQNEAQ (reference sequence). The CDR3 bases are TGTGCCAGCAGCTCGTGGACAGGGGGGTACAATCAGCCCCAGCATTTT. Translating gives CASSSWTGGYNQPQHF. Complete variable domain (other parts from reference TRBV7-9 and TRBJ1-5): DTGVSQNPRHKITKRGQNVTFRCDPISEHNRLYWYRQTLGQGPEFLTYFQNEAQLEKSRLLSDRFSAERPKGSFSTLEIQRTEQGDSAMYLCASSSWTGGYNQPQHFGDGTRLSIL.

The chain joins TRBV13 to TRBJ2-7, with D unclear. Per the germline V gene, CDR1 is PRHDT and CDR2 is FYEKMQ (reference sequence). Trimming removed 0 bases from V and 3 bases from J, with 6 bases in between. This CDR3 spans 13 amino acids. The CDR3 here is CASSLGPNYEQYF. The CDR3 nucleotides read TGTGCCAGCAGCTTAGGCCCGAACTACGAGCAGTACTTC.

This chain connects TRBV7-9 to TRBJ1-1; 9 nucleotides match TRBD1. V shed 3 bases and J 6 bases; nucleotides not matched to a gene: 8. The CDR3 has 15 amino acids. Germline V CDR1 and CDR2: SEHNR, FQNEAQ (reference sequence). The CDR3: CASSFHRQGGPEAFF. The CDR3 DNA follows: TGTGCCAGCAGCTTCCACAGACAGGGGGGTCCTGAAGCTTTCTTT.

This sequence joins TRBV19 and TRBJ2-5, with 11 bases aligning to TRBD2. The CDR3 is 14 residues long. Looked up from germline, CDR1 is LNHDA and CDR2 is SQIVND (reference sequence). V shed 7 bases, J shed 3 bases, and the junction held 4 bases outside the gene matches. CDR3 residues: CASKGLAVEETQYF. CDR3 DNA sequence: TGTGCCAGTAAGGGACTAGCGGTCGAAGAGACCCAGTACTTC. Using reference TRBV19 and TRBJ2-5 for the parts outside the CDR3, the full variable domain is DGGITQSPKYLFRKEGQNVTLSCEQNLNHDAMYWYRQDPGQGLRLIYYSQIVNDFQKGDIAEGYSVSREKKESFPLTVTSAQKNPTAFYLCASKGLAVEETQYFGPGTRLLVL.

The chain employs TRBV6-2 or TRBV6-3 and TRBJ2-1; 10 bases line up with TRBD2. V shed 4 bases and J 4 bases; nucleotides not matched to a gene: 10. Germline V gene sequence: CDR1 MNHEY, CDR2 SVGEGT. The CDR3 length is 17 residues. CDR3: CASSSTLAGGYYNEQFF. For the CDR3, the DNA is TGTGCCAGCAGTTCAACTTTAGCGGGGGGCTATTACAATGAGCAGTTCTTC.